These T cell receptor beta chains were read from a single sample in a study of STAT5B mutations in CD4+ large granular lymphocyte leukemia. Measured with immunoSEQ multiplex PCR; TCRdb has only the in-frame clones, and not every one. Of about 48,000 clones listed, about three quarters were seen once; the top ten hold less than 2%. Sequenced material: CD4+ T cells from blood buffy coats. The receptors were gathered from a human donor in good health. The CDR3 runs from the conserved cysteine through the conserved F or W. D genes are given only for firm matches. Size values are once, few and many counts, or a class for expanded clones, and some rows have none.

TRBJ2-5 - - TRBV9 CASSVVGKETQYF TGTGCCAGCAGCGTAGTAGGGAAAGAGACCCAGTACTTC
TRBJ2-1 - TRBD1 TRBV10-3 CAIGNDRGGGNEQFF TGTGCCATCGGAAACGACAGGGGTGGGGGCAATGAGCAGTTCTTC
TRBJ1-1 - TRBD1 TRBV29-1 CSVVGRKTGASNTEAFF TGCAGCGTTGTTGGAAGGAAGACAGGGGCCTCCAACACTGAAGCTTTCTTT
TRBJ2-5 - - TRBV9 CASSGFGETQYF TGTGCCAGCAGCGGGTTCGGAGAGACCCAGTACTTC
TRBJ2-1 - - TRBV29-1 CSASQSSYNEQFF TGCAGCGCCTCACAGAGCTCCTACAATGAGCAGTTCTTC
TRBJ1-6 - - TRBV30 CALTRIFSQRQTNSPLHF TGTGCCCTGACCCGAATATTCTCTCAAAGACAGACTAATTCACCCCTCCACTTT
TRBJ1-1 - - TRBV6-5 CASSLDRIEAFF TGTGCCAGCAGCCTCGACAGAATTGAAGCTTTCTTT
TRBJ1-4 - - TRBV6-5 CASSYSRNNEKLFF TGTGCCAGCAGTTACTCGCGGAATAATGAAAAACTGTTTTTT
TRBJ1-3 - TRBD1 TRBV5-1 CASGTGADTIYF TGCGCCAGCGGGACAGGGGCGGACACCATATATTTT
TRBJ2-5 - - TRBV1 CTSRAAVQETQYF TGCACCAGCAGGGCAGCGGTTCAAGAGACCCAGTACTTC
TRBJ2-3 once - TRBV5-1 CASKGVTDTQYF TGCGCCAGCAAAGGGGTTACAGATACGCAGTATTTT
TRBJ2-3 once - TRBV5-1 CASSLEGRGFTDTQYF TGCGCCAGCAGCTTGGAAGGCAGGGGTTTTACAGATACGCAGTATTTT
TRBJ1-1 - - TRBV30 CAWTRQTTEAFF TGTGCCTGGACCAGACAGACCACTGAAGCTTTCTTT
TRBJ1-4 few - TRBV19 CASSIGGSGEKLFF TGTGCCAGTAGTATCGGGGGGAGTGGAGAAAAACTGTTTTTT
TRBJ1-1 - - TRBV30 CGGGVTEAFF TGTGGCGGGGGGGTAACTGAAGCTTTCTTT
TRBJ1-1 - TRBD1 TRBV6-1 CASSGSQGADTEAFF TGTGCCAGCAGCGGTAGTCAGGGGGCGGACACTGAAGCTTTCTTT
TRBJ1-6 few TRBD1 TRBV30 CAWTRDRESPLHF TGTGCCTGGACTCGGGACAGGGAATCACCCCTCCACTTT
TRBJ2-2 - TRBD2 TRBV5-1 CASSRAGNTGELFF TGCGCCAGCAGCCGAGCGGGAAACACCGGGGAGCTGTTTTTT
TRBJ2-3 once - TRBV10-3 CAISVEPTTDTQYF TGTGCCATCAGTGTCGAGCCTACCACAGATACGCAGTATTTT
TRBJ1-1 - - TRBV7-3 CASSLLGGTEAFF TGTGCCAGCAGCTTATTAGGGGGCACTGAAGCTTTCTTT
TRBJ2-7 once - TRBV28 CASSKMGGSYEQYF TGTGCCAGCAGCAAAATGGGGGGTTCCTACGAGCAGTACTTC
TRBJ1-2 few TRBD1 TRBV27 CATSLSGGVDGYTF TGTGCCACCAGCCTCTCAGGGGGCGTGGATGGCTACACCTTC
TRBJ2-1 - TRBD2 TRBV7-2 CASTPPLGGGEWNEQFF TGTGCCAGCACCCCTCCTTTAGGCGGGGGGGAATGGAATGAGCAGTTCTTC
TRBJ2-3 once - TRBV14 CASSQDYPGDTQYF TGTGCCAGCAGCCAAGATTATCCCGGGGATACGCAGTATTTT
TRBJ2-5 - - TRBV5-1 CASYPFPGAGETQYF TGCGCCAGCTACCCGTTCCCGGGGGCAGGAGAGACCCAGTACTTC
TRBJ1-5 once - TRBV19 CASSMRGNNQPQHF TGTGCCAGTAGTATGAGAGGGAACAATCAGCCCCAGCATTTT
TRBJ1-4 - - TRBV9 CASSADTGDRWEKLFF TGTGCCAGCAGCGCGGACACAGGAGATCGGTGGGAAAAACTGTTTTTT
TRBJ1-1 few TRBD1 TRBV4-2 CASSQVGTDEAFF TGTGCCAGCAGCCAAGTGGGGACAGATGAAGCTTTCTTT
TRBJ2-5 once - TRBV5-4 CASSFGGRLNQETQYF TGTGCCAGCAGCTTCGGGGGCAGACTAAACCAAGAGACCCAGTACTTC
TRBJ2-2 - TRBD2 TRBV7-2 CASSSGGPIGELFF TGTGCCAGCAGCTCGGGGGGGCCCATCGGGGAGCTGTTTTTT
TRBJ2-3 - - TRBV30 CAWSPGVGTDTQYF TGTGCCTGGAGTCCAGGGGTGGGCACAGATACGCAGTATTTT
TRBJ1-6 - - TRBV19 CASSPSTGSPLHF TGTGCCAGTAGTCCTTCGACAGGCTCACCCCTCCACTTT
TRBJ1-4 - TRBD1 TRBV27 CASSSYRGAGEKLFF TGTGCCAGCAGTTCCTACAGGGGGGCGGGCGAAAAACTGTTTTTT
TRBJ2-5 - TRBD2 TRBV18 CASSPSSGGLWQETQYF TGTGCCAGCTCACCCTCTAGCGGGGGCCTGTGGCAAGAGACCCAGTACTTC
TRBJ2-5 - - TRBV6-6 CASSSGETQYF TGTGCCAGCAGTTCGGGCGAGACCCAGTACTTC
TRBJ1-4 - TRBD1 TRBV19 CASKGRGREKLFF TGTGCCAGTAAGGGCAGGGGGCGCGAAAAACTGTTTTTT
TRBJ2-2 few TRBD2 TRBV19 CATLRGLAGAGELFF TGTGCCACCCTTCGGGGACTAGCGGGGGCCGGGGAGCTGTTTTTT